The 29 T cell receptor beta chains reported below all come from one sample, sequenced in a study of CD8 T cells in ankylosing spondylitis. Notes on the study in general: A TCR beta motif made of eight highly homologous variants seemed typical of ankylosing spondylitis blood.

One entry per CDR3 protein results from TCRdb running MiXCR on the 5' RACE reads. Of about 840,000 distinct CDR3 sequences detected, roughly 10% appear once; the ten largest clones hold roughly 0.51%. These receptors have no known antigen. The specimen was blood, either unsorted or a sorted T cell fraction (not recorded which). The receptor set was obtained from a male donor with ankylosing spondylitis.

This clonotype has just a few counts. The chain recombines TRBV7-8 with TRBJ2-7; D is undetermined. The length of the CDR3 is 15 residues. V shed 1 base and J shed 2 bases, with 12 bases lying between them. Germline V gene sequence: CDR1 SGHVS, CDR2 FQNEAQ. The DNA of the CDR3 is TGTGCCAGCAGCTTAGGGACCCCCGTGGCCTACGAGCAGTACTTC. This gives the protein CASSLGTPVAYEQYF.

This clonotype was detected only a few times. The chain is built from TRBV6-1 and TRBJ2-2; D not certain. V lost 7 bases, J lost 5 bases, and 5 bases lay in between. Germline V gene sequence: CDR1 MNHNS, CDR2 SASEGT. The CDR3 contains 11 residues. CDR3 amino acids: CASMWTGELFF. The DNA for the CDR3 is TGTGCCAGCATGTGGACCGGGGAGCTGTTTTTT.

This clonotype showed up just a few times. The chain couples TRBV7-9 to TRBJ1-2, with a tentative D call TRBD1 (6 bases). This CDR3 is built from 13 residues. CDR1 is SEHNR, CDR2 FQNEAQ, per germline (reference sequence). Trimming took 5 bases from V and 7 from J, leaving 14 bases between them. The CDR3: CASSETQGAGYTF. The CDR3 coding sequence is TGTGCCAGCAGCGAAACACAGGGTGCTGGCTACACCTTC.

The V call is TRBV9, the J call TRBJ2-7; D is possibly TRBD1 (6 bases). Germline V gene data show CDR1 as SGDLS and CDR2 as YYNGEE. This CDR3 region has 14 residues. The V end was cut by 2 bases, the J end by 1 base, with 10 bases between. CDR3 nucleotide sequence: TGTGCCAGCAGCGTGACAGGACGGTCCTACGAGCAGTACTTC. Translated, it gives CASSVTGRSYEQYF.

This clonotype has ten or more counts. The V and J genes are TRBV3-1 and TRBJ1-3; no clear D gene. The germline gives CDR1 LGHDT, CDR2 YNNKEL (reference sequence). V shed 3 bases and J shed 0 bases, with 0 bases lying between them. This CDR3 has 12 amino acids. The CDR3 coding sequence is TGTGCCAGCAGCCACTCTGGAAACACCATATATTTT. Its translation: CASSHSGNTIYF. Full variable domain (remainder filled in from reference TRBV3-1 and TRBJ1-3): DTAVSQTPKYLVTQMGNDKSIKCEQNLGHDTMYWYKQDSKKFLKIMFSYNNKELIINETVPNRFSPKSPDKAHLNLHINSLELGDSAVYFCASSHSGNTIYFGEGSWLTVV.

V is TRBV5-1 and J is TRBJ2-3; perhaps TRBD2 as D (6 bases). V dropped 1 base and J dropped 0 bases, with 15 bases sitting between them. The CDR3 is made up of 17 amino acids. In germline, CDR1 is SGHRS, CDR2 YFSETQ. The CDR3 protein is CASSLMGGDGSTDTQYF. CDR3 coding DNA: TGCGCCAGCAGCTTGATGGGCGGGGATGGGAGCACAGATACGCAGTATTTT.

This clonotype occurred a few times. The chain has TRBV12-3 or TRBV12-4 and TRBJ2-3, with D hard to call. This CDR3 contains 12 residues. Trimming stripped 5 bases from V and 5 bases from J, with 8 bases between. CDR3: CASSLHLDTQYF. The CDR3 nucleotides read TGTGCCAGCAGTCTACACCTAGATACGCAGTATTTT.

In this sample, this clonotype turned up many times. The chain combines TRBV4-3 with TRBJ1-6; TRBD1 is a possible D gene (5 bases). The CDR3 spans 16 residues. V lost 1 base and J 11 bases, leaving 18 bases between the germline ends. The V gene's germline CDR1 is LGHNA and CDR2 YSLEER. This CDR3 reads CASSQGSPIQGAPLHF. CDR3 in DNA: TGCGCCAGCAGCCAAGGTAGCCCGATCCAAGGGGCACCCCTCCACTTT.

This clonotype appeared a few times. V and J are TRBV9 and TRBJ2-7, with a possible D match to TRBD2 (6 bases). The V gene lost 4 bases and the J gene lost 2 bases, with 13 bases spanning the gap. Germline V gene lookup returns CDR1 SGDLS and CDR2 YYNGEE. This CDR3 region has 14 residues. DNA of the CDR3: TGTGCCAGCAGCCCCCGGGGGACGGCCTACGAGCAGTACTTC. This translates into CASSPRGTAYEQYF.

The chain's CDR3 is CASSFTSDYFQETQYF. The CDR3 DNA follows: TGTGCCAGCAGCTTCACTAGTGATTATTTCCAAGAGACCCAGTACTTC. J is TRBJ2-5 and V is TRBV7-9; D may be TRBD2 (5 bases). The V end lost 3 bases, the J end lost 1 base, and 15 bases lay between the germline ends. In germline, CDR1 is SEHNR, CDR2 FQNEAQ (reference sequence). The CDR3 is 16 amino acids.

The rearrangement joins TRBV6-4 to TRBJ1-1; possibly TRBD1 for D (6 bases). Trimming removed 3 bases from V and 1 base from J, with 9 bases in between. Per the germline V gene, CDR1 is MRHNA and CDR2 is SNTAGT. The CDR3 length is 14 residues. In DNA, the CDR3 is TGTGCCAGCAGTGAGAGGGGGACGAACACTGAAGCTTTCTTT. Protein sequence: CASSERGTNTEAFF.

The chain links TRBV4-2 to TRBJ2-1; D remains ambiguous. Trimming stripped 1 base from V and 2 bases from J, with 9 bases between. This CDR3 contains 15 residues. From germline, CDR1 is LGHNA and CDR2 YNFKEQ. This chain's CDR3 is CASSQGRRTYNEQFF. CDR3 coding DNA: TGTGCCAGCAGCCAAGGTCGCAGAACCTACAATGAGCAGTTCTTC.

This clonotype has just a few counts. The chain's CDR3 is CASSLEGVGYGYTF. The CDR3 DNA reads TGCGCCAGCAGCTTGGAAGGGGTAGGCTATGGCTACACCTTC. V gene TRBV5-1 combines with J gene TRBJ1-2; D is perhaps TRBD1 (5 bases). Germline V CDR1 and CDR2: SGHRS, YFSETQ. This CDR3 is 14 amino acids long. Deletions cut 0 bases from V and 4 bases from J, with 10 bases between.

There are a few counts of this clonotype. This chain connects TRBV6-5 to TRBJ2-5; unclear D gene. CDR1 is MNHEY and CDR2 is SVGAGI in the germline V gene. The CDR3 runs 16 residues. V dropped 2 bases and J dropped 4 bases, with 17 bases sitting between them. The CDR3 sequence is CASSYPPSETGETQYF. The CDR3 DNA reads TGTGCCAGCAGTTACCCCCCCTCTGAAACGGGAGAGACCCAGTACTTC.

This clonotype was detected only a few times. The chain carries TRBV7-2 and TRBJ1-1; TRBD1 agrees at 9 bases. This CDR3 contains 17 residues. The V and J ends lost 0 bases and 2 bases, in that order; junction bases with no gene match: 7. CDR1 and CDR2 (germline): SGHTA, FQGNSA. This chain's CDR3 is CASSLAPGQGPNTEAFF. In nucleotides, the CDR3 is TGTGCCAGCAGCTTAGCGCCGGGACAGGGACCCAACACTGAAGCTTTCTTT.

This clonotype was seen more than once but under ten times. The rearrangement links TRBV9 to TRBJ2-7; D unresolved. Germline CDR1 reads SGDLS; CDR2 reads YYNGEE. V was pared by 4 bases and J by 7 bases, with 15 bases between. CDR3 length: 13 amino acids. The CDR3 region is CASSSLDAREQYF. The CDR3 DNA is TGTGCCAGCAGCTCCTTGGACGCGCGGGAGCAGTACTTC.

The chain combines TRBV4-1 with TRBJ2-2, with no clear D. Germline V CDR1 and CDR2: MGHRA, YSYEKL. The CDR3 is 14 amino acids. Trimming took 3 bases from V and 8 from J, leaving 13 bases between them. CDR3 loop: CASSHAADPGELFF. CDR3 sequence (DNA): TGCGCCAGCAGCCATGCCGCCGACCCAGGGGAGCTGTTTTTT.

At least ten counts were recorded for this clonotype. The gene calls are TRBV20-1 and TRBJ2-7; D is unresolved. The CDR3 runs to 14 residues. Germline V gene data show CDR1 as DFQATT and CDR2 as SNEGSKA (reference sequence). The V end lost 0 bases, the J end lost 0 bases, and 9 bases lay between the germline ends. CDR3 nucleotide sequence: TGCAGTGCTAGAGATTACTCAAGCTCCTACGAGCAGTACTTC. Translated: CSARDYSSSYEQYF.

This clonotype has a count of ten or more. The rearrangement uses TRBV6-5 and TRBJ2-7; D is possibly TRBD1 or TRBD2 (7 bases each). The ends were cut back, 1 base at V and 2 bases at J, with 12 bases in the middle. CDR3 length: 15 amino acids. Germline lookup yields CDR1 MNHEY and CDR2 SVGAGI. DNA for the CDR3: TGTGCCAGCAGTTACTGGGAGGGGGCACCCTACGAGCAGTACTTC. It codes for CASSYWEGAPYEQYF.

This clonotype was seen repeatedly, ten times or more. V and J are TRBV20-1 and TRBJ2-5; no clear D. Germline assignment: CDR1 DFQATT and CDR2 SNEGSKA (reference sequence). This CDR3 contains 13 residues. V was shortened by 4 bases and J by 2 bases, with 11 bases between the two germline ends. The DNA for the CDR3 is TGCAGTGCTAAAAGAGGTACTCAAGAGACCCAGTACTTC. Amino acids: CSAKRGTQETQYF.

The chain employs TRBV12-3 or TRBV12-4 and TRBJ1-1; D unresolved. V lost 9 bases to trimming and J lost 7 bases, with 24 bases between them. The CDR3 has 15 amino acids. This CDR3 reads CASKNPGPALGEAFF. CDR3 sequence (DNA): TGTGCCAGTAAGAACCCCGGGCCCGCCTTGGGTGAAGCTTTCTTT.

V and J are TRBV15 and TRBJ2-1, with TRBD2 as a possible D gene (5 bases). The CDR3 totals 15 residues. Germline lookup yields CDR1 LNHNV and CDR2 YYDKDF (reference sequence). Trimming stripped 0 bases from V and 8 bases from J, with 14 bases between. CDR3 region: CATSRDPVGEDEQFF. The DNA of the CDR3 is TGTGCCACCAGCAGAGACCCCGTGGGAGAGGATGAGCAGTTCTTC. The whole variable domain, filled in from reference TRBV15 and TRBJ2-1, reads DAMVIQNPRYQVTQFGKPVTLSCSQTLNHNVMYWYQQKSSQAPKLLFHYYDKDFNNEADTPDNFQSRRPNTSFCFLDIRSPGLGDTAMYLCATSRDPVGEDEQFFGPGTRLTVL.

The rearrangement uses TRBV5-1 and TRBJ2-7; 10 nucleotides line up with TRBD2. The V gene's germline CDR1 is SGHRS and CDR2 YFSETQ. V lost 0 bases, J lost 3 bases, and 3 bases stayed unmatched. There are 15 residues in the CDR3. CDR3 coding DNA: TGCGCCAGCAGCTTGGGGACTAGCGGAAACTACGAGCAGTACTTC. Encoded protein: CASSLGTSGNYEQYF.

A few counts support this clonotype. The V and J genes are TRBV20-1 and TRBJ1-2; D ambiguous. Looked up from germline, CDR1 is DFQATT and CDR2 is SNEGSKA (reference sequence). The CDR3 is made up of 13 amino acids. Trimming removed 4 bases at V and 8 bases at J, with 17 bases between. The CDR3 coding sequence is TGCAGTGCTATCCGCCGTGCCACGGAGGGCTACACCTTC. As protein: CSAIRRATEGYTF.

The table lists this clonotype with many counts. This chain uses TRBV12-3 or TRBV12-4 with TRBJ1-2; 7 bases map to TRBD1. The junction had 11 bases not matched to a gene; V was cut back by 5 bases and J by 8 bases. This CDR3 region has 14 residues. The CDR3 DNA sequence: TGTGCCAGCAGTCCACGGACAGGAGGGTACGGCTACACCTTC. This translates into CASSPRTGGYGYTF.

This clonotype has more than one count but fewer than ten. This chain uses TRBV20-1 with TRBJ2-6; D uncertain. Trimming removed 1 base at V and 0 bases at J, with 16 bases between. The CDR3 loop spans 18 amino acids. Germline loops: CDR1 DFQATT, CDR2 SNEGSKA (reference sequence). The CDR3: CSARGVGNGRSGANVLTF. CDR3 DNA: TGCAGTGCTAGAGGGGTTGGAAATGGACGCTCTGGGGCCAACGTCCTGACTTTC.

The chain links TRBV6-5 to TRBJ2-7, with TRBD1 matching over 7 bases. This CDR3 is built from 15 residues. Germline V CDR1 and CDR2: MNHEY, SVGAGI. V was clipped by 0 bases and J by 6 bases; unmatched bases: 8. CDR3 in amino acids: CASSYSPTGQGEQYF. The CDR3 nucleotides read TGTGCCAGCAGTTACTCGCCGACAGGGCAGGGCGAGCAGTACTTC.

This clonotype came up many times. This rearrangement joins TRBV5-1 to TRBJ2-1; 7 nucleotides align to TRBD2. CDR3 length: 15 residues. The V and J ends lost 7 bases and 7 bases, in that order; junction bases with no gene match: 14. Germline V gene sequence: CDR1 SGHRS, CDR2 YFSETQ. The DNA for the CDR3 is TGCGCCAGCTCCAATAAGACTTGGGGGGGGAATGAGCAGTTCTTC. Protein sequence: CASSNKTWGGNEQFF.

V gene TRBV7-6 combines with J gene TRBJ1-1, with TRBD1 matching over 10 bases. Germline lookup yields CDR1 SGHVS and CDR2 FNYEAQ. The CDR3 extends over 19 amino acids. V shed 3 bases and J 2 bases; nucleotides not matched to a gene: 15. CDR3 loop: CASSFSPGQGIGRNTEAFF. The CDR3 region has the DNA TGTGCCAGCAGCTTTTCGCCGGGACAGGGGATTGGGAGAAACACTGAAGCTTTCTTT.